This T cell receptor beta chain was sequenced in a study of CD8+CD57+ T cells in acquired aplastic anemia. Study background: DNA from sorted CD4+ and CD8+ cells averaged around 3 ug. Points from the study as a whole: Approximately 28 CD8+ CDR3 sequences were shared between patients and controls.

Patients selected for sequencing had displayed CD8+CD57+ cell expansion by flow cytometry. Note on this clonotype: The antigen remains unidentified.

Genomic DNA provided the template from which TCR beta VDJ and CDR3 profiles were obtained. From the reads, TCRdb called clonotypes with MiXCR, one entry per CDR3 protein. The repertoire includes 150,000 to 200,000 distinct CDR3 sequences, more than 40% of them detected once, and roughly 30% sits in the top ten. Sequencing input: sorted CD4+, CD8+, or CD8+CD57+ T cells (not recorded which) from PBMCs. This clonotype originated in a human donor with aplastic anemia.

The CDR3: CASSPAGSNYQPQHF. In DNA, the CDR3 is TGTGCCAGCAGCCCTGCGGGGTCTAACTATCAGCCCCAGCATTTT. The chain combines TRBV7-9 with TRBJ1-5; no firm D call. The CDR3 spans 15 residues. Germline CDR1 SEHNR, CDR2 FQNEAQ (reference sequence). The V end was cut by 5 bases, the J end by 5 bases, with 16 bases between.